The 26 T cell receptor beta chains below were found in one sample sequenced in a study of T cell changes during pregnancy in multiple sclerosis. Some clones are missing from TCRdb's copy, which holds only in-frame ones; the method was immunoSEQ multiplex PCR. The data contain 60,000 to 65,000 clones, about nine tenths of them seen just once; the ten biggest clones take up about 2.9%. The sequencing here drew on peripheral blood, taken in the second trimester of pregnancy. The receptors shown here come from a female donor in good health, enrolled as a control in a pregnancy study.

The V gene is TRBV10-2, the J gene TRBJ1-1, with D perhaps matching TRBD1 (5 bases). Germline values: CDR1 WSHSY, CDR2 SAAADI. The V gene lost 4 bases and the J gene lost 3 bases, with 12 bases spanning the gap. The CDR3 is made up of 14 amino acids. The CDR3 here is CASSATTGDTEAFF. As DNA, the CDR3 is TGCGCCAGCAGTGCCACAACGGGGGACACTGAAGCTTTCTTT.

The chain links TRBV7-9 to TRBJ2-3; unclear D gene. V was clipped by 2 bases and J by 6 bases, with 15 bases between them. Germline-derived CDR1 and CDR2 are SEHNR and FQNEAQ (reference sequence). The CDR3 runs 15 residues. The CDR3 region is CASSLRGVNPDTQYF. The CDR3 coding sequence is TGTGCCAGCAGCTTAAGAGGCGTAAACCCCGATACGCAGTATTTT.

The chain employs TRBV2 and TRBJ2-3, with 7 bases that match TRBD1. V gave up 6 bases and J gave up 0 bases; unmatched junction bases: 6. The germline CDR1 and CDR2 sequences are SNHLY and FYNNEI. The CDR3 contains 15 residues. The CDR3 DNA sequence: TGTGCCAGCAGCCGACAGGGCTCTAGCACAGATACGCAGTATTTT. Amino acids: CASSRQGSSTDTQYF.

V gene TRBV27 combines with J gene TRBJ2-5; 11 bases fit TRBD2. Trimming took 3 bases from V and 3 from J; bases not matched to a gene: 12. CDR1 is MNHEY, CDR2 SMNVEV, per germline (reference sequence). The length of the CDR3 is 18 residues. This CDR3 is CASSFSYNSGRAEETQYF. The CDR3 bases are TGTGCCAGCAGTTTCTCCTATAATAGCGGGAGGGCCGAAGAGACCCAGTACTTC.

The rearrangement joins TRBV11-2 to TRBJ1-1; possible D gene TRBD1, 5 bases. The germline CDR1 and CDR2 sequences are SGHAT and FQNNGV. V lost 4 bases and J lost 1, with 10 bases in between. The CDR3 is made up of 14 amino acids. Here the CDR3 DNA reads TGTGCCAGCAGCTCCCAGGGTGGGAACACTGAAGCTTTCTTT. Protein sequence: CASSSQGGNTEAFF.

This chain connects TRBV14 to TRBJ2-3; TRBD2 matches 13 bases. Germline lookup yields CDR1 SGHDN and CDR2 FVKESK. V was pared by 3 bases and J by 1 base, with 10 bases of the junction left unmatched. CDR3 length equals 19 residues. CDR3 amino acids: CASSQGWTSGGWGTDTQYF. CDR3 DNA sequence: TGTGCCAGCAGCCAGGGATGGACTAGCGGGGGATGGGGCACAGATACGCAGTATTTT.

The rearrangement joins TRBV5-5 to TRBJ1-2; unclear D gene. Between the trimmed V and J ends, which lost 5 bases and 2 bases, there was a span of 22 bases. This CDR3 contains 17 residues. Per germline, CDR1 SGHKS and CDR2 YYEKEE (reference sequence). The CDR3 loop reads CASSPRTRLGANYGYTF. The CDR3 DNA reads TGTGCCAGCAGTCCGAGGACTCGGCTAGGTGCGAACTATGGCTACACCTTC. Complete variable domain (other parts from reference TRBV5-5 and TRBJ1-2): DAGVTQSPTHLIKTRGQQVTLRCSPISGHKSVSWYQQVLGQGPQFIFQYYEKEERGRGNFPDRFSARQFPNYSSELNVNALLLGDSALYLCASSPRTRLGANYGYTFGSGTRLTVV.

The V call is TRBV18, the J call TRBJ2-1; 8 nucleotides line up with TRBD1. Germline V gene lookup returns CDR1 KGHSH and CDR2 LQKENI. V lost 1 base to trimming and J lost 15 bases; unmatched junction nucleotides: 11. This CDR3 is 14 amino acids long. CDR3 protein: CASSPLGQVGRGFF. CDR3 sequence (DNA): TGTGCCAGCTCACCACTGGGACAGGTCGGTCGCGGGTTCTTC.

V and J are TRBV7-9 and TRBJ2-1, with 8 bases aligning to TRBD1. CDR3 size: 15 residues. Per the germline V gene, CDR1 is SEHNR and CDR2 is FQNEAQ (reference sequence). Trimming removed 3 bases from V and 6 bases from J; junction bases left unmatched: 7. CDR3 DNA sequence: TGTGCCAGCAGCTTCGGACAGGGAGGTTTCAATGAGCAGTTCTTC. Translated, it gives CASSFGQGGFNEQFF.

The chain combines TRBV14 with TRBJ1-2; weak D call: TRBD1 (6 bases). This CDR3 comprises 13 residues. V gave up 4 bases and J gave up 4 bases, with 10 bases separating them. The germline gives CDR1 SGHDN, CDR2 FVKESK. CDR3 bases: TGTGCCAGCAGCCCGGACAGTCTCTATGGCTACACCTTC. Translated: CASSPDSLYGYTF.

As for this clone: A junction end diverges from the germline sequence, so it may reflect a read error. The genes are TRBV6-5 and TRBJ2-1; 12 bases are a match to TRBD2. This CDR3 is 15 amino acids long. Per germline, CDR1 MNHEY and CDR2 SVGAGI. CDR3 residues: CASSDSSGGANEQFF. DNA of the CDR3: TGTGCCAGCAGTGACTCTAGCGGGGGGGCCAATGAGCAGTTCTTC.

The V call is TRBV13, the J call TRBJ2-5; 9 nucleotides line up with TRBD2. The end of the DNA aligns better with TRBJ2-7, so the J call may be wrong. The CDR3 length is 15 residues. In germline, CDR1 is PRHDT, CDR2 FYEKMQ (reference sequence). DNA for the CDR3: TGTGCCAGCAGCTCCCTGGGCGGGAGGGCTGACGAGCAGTACTTC. Translation gives CASSSLGGRADEQYF.

This chain connects TRBV19 to TRBJ1-6, with 7 positions matching TRBD1. Germline CDR1 is LNHDA and CDR2 is SQIVND (reference sequence). Trimming at V came to 6 bases and at J to 5 bases, leaving 7 bases not matched to a gene. This CDR3 contains 15 residues. The CDR3 nucleotides read TGTGCCAGTAGCCCCGGGACAGCGAATAATTCACCCCTCCACTTT. Encoded protein: CASSPGTANNSPLHF.

The chain uses TRBV29-1 and TRBJ1-2; D is uncertain. The CDR3 is 13 residues long. The ends were cut back, 3 bases at V and 4 bases at J, with 12 bases in the middle. Germline-derived CDR1 and CDR2 are SQVTM and ANQGSEA. CDR3 DNA sequence: TGCAGCGTTGAGGACTTACTCGGCTATGGCTACACCTTC. Amino acids: CSVEDLLGYGYTF.

The chain recombines TRBV14 with TRBJ2-5; 11 bases are shared with TRBD1. The CDR3 is 14 amino acids. Germline loops: CDR1 SGHDN, CDR2 FVKESK. J gave up 4 bases and V 4 bases, and 2 bases lay outside the gene matches. This CDR3 is CASSRTGGGETQYF. The CDR3 nucleotides are TGTGCCAGCAGCCGGACAGGGGGCGGAGAGACCCAGTACTTC. Together with reference TRBV14 and TRBJ2-5, the CDR3 gives the full variable domain: EAGVTQFPSHSVIEKGQTVTLRCDPISGHDNLYWYRRVMGKEIKFLLHFVKESKQDESGMPNNRFLAERTGGTYSTLKVQPAELEDSGVYFCASSRTGGGETQYFGPGTRLLVL.

V and J are TRBV28 and TRBJ2-3; 10 nucleotides line up with TRBD2. The CDR3 has 16 amino acids. J gave up 5 bases and V 6 bases, and 11 bases lay outside the gene matches. Per germline, CDR1 MDHEN and CDR2 SYDVKM. The CDR3 sequence: CASSPAVAGGLDTQYF. The DNA for the CDR3 is TGTGCCAGCAGCCCGGCGGTAGCGGGAGGACTAGATACGCAGTATTTT.

The genes are TRBV27 and TRBJ2-5; TRBD1 matches 7 bases. V lost 0 bases to trimming and J lost 4 bases; unmatched junction nucleotides: 5. Germline V gene data show CDR1 as MNHEY and CDR2 as SMNVEV (reference sequence). The CDR3 is made up of 15 amino acids. This CDR3 reads CASSLSGGVGETQYF. The CDR3, as DNA: TGTGCCAGCAGTTTATCAGGGGGCGTGGGAGAGACCCAGTACTTC.

This clone was counted a single time. This chain links TRBV27 with TRBJ2-2; TRBD2 might be the D (7 bases). The V gene's germline CDR1 is MNHEY and CDR2 SMNVEV (reference sequence). The length of the CDR3 is 17 residues. Trimming stripped 10 bases from V and 4 bases from J, with 25 bases between. The CDR3 loop reads CATSRRGARYVTGELFF. The CDR3 coding sequence is TGTGCCACCTCGCGTCGGGGGGCGCGATATGTCACCGGGGAGCTGTTTTTT.

CDR3 residues: CASKIRDRYEQYF. The DNA of the CDR3 is TGTGCCAGCAAGATCCGGGACAGATACGAGCAGTACTTC. The chain uses TRBV6-5 and TRBJ2-7, with 7 positions matching TRBD1. Germline V gives CDR1 MNHEY, CDR2 SVGAGI. The trim removed 7 bases at V and 4 bases at J, leaving 7 bases unmatched. The CDR3 is made up of 13 amino acids.

J is TRBJ1-5 and V is TRBV11-2; D is undetermined. CDR1 SGHAT and CDR2 FQNNGV come from the germline V gene. The CDR3 totals 12 residues. V lost 1 base and J 7 bases, leaving 5 bases between the germline ends. CDR3 sequence (DNA): TGTGCCAGCAGCTTAGCGGGGCAGCCCCAGCATTTT. The encoded protein is CASSLAGQPQHF.

The chain carries TRBV19 and TRBJ2-7; the match to TRBD1 covers 9 bases. The J segment lost 4 bases and the V segment lost 3 bases, leaving 1 base of the junction unmatched. The CDR3 is 13 residues long. In germline, CDR1 is LNHDA, CDR2 SQIVND (reference sequence). For the CDR3, the DNA is TGTGCCAGTAGTATTGACAGGGGGTACGAGCAGTACTTC. Its protein product is CASSIDRGYEQYF.

This chain uses TRBV9 with TRBJ2-5; the match to TRBD1 covers 8 bases. Trimming took 2 bases from V and 4 from J; bases not matched to a gene: 13. CDR1 is SGDLS and CDR2 is YYNGEE in the germline V gene. The CDR3 spans 17 residues. The DNA for the CDR3 is TGTGCCAGCAGCGTTGACAGGGGCTCGTTTGTTAGAGAGACCCAGTACTTC. Protein product: CASSVDRGSFVRETQYF.

V gene TRBV27 combines with J gene TRBJ2-7; TRBD1 might be the D (6 bases). The CDR3 has 13 residues. CDR1 is MNHEY, CDR2 SMNVEV, per germline (reference sequence). Between the trimmed V and J ends, which lost 5 bases and 5 bases, there was a span of 13 bases. The CDR3 nucleotides read TGTGCCAGCAGTCCCACAGGGACAAACGAGCAGTACTTC. This sequence encodes CASSPTGTNEQYF.

The rearrangement uses TRBV15 and TRBJ2-3, with TRBD2 matching 7 bases. The CDR3 sequence is 16 residues long. Looked up from germline, CDR1 is LNHNV and CDR2 is YYDKDF (reference sequence). J gave up 2 bases and V 8 bases, and 13 bases lay outside the gene matches. The CDR3 DNA reads TGTGCCACCGCGAACTCCGGGACTACCATCACAGATACGCAGTATTTT. This sequence encodes CATANSGTTITDTQYF.

The V call is TRBV4-1, the J call TRBJ2-3; the D is unclear. Germline CDR1 MGHRA, CDR2 YSYEKL. V lost 1 base, J lost 6 bases, and 17 bases lay in between. The CDR3 sequence is 16 residues long. CDR3 in amino acids: CASSQVRAGYGDTQYF. For the CDR3, the DNA is TGCGCCAGCAGCCAAGTACGTGCCGGGTATGGGGATACGCAGTATTTT.

This chain uses TRBV18 with TRBJ2-7, with 7 bases identical to TRBD2. In germline, CDR1 is KGHSH, CDR2 LQKENI. J gave up 2 bases and V 4 bases, and 2 bases lay outside the gene matches. The CDR3 is 13 amino acids. CDR3 bases: TGTGCCAGCTCACGGGAGGGGCCCTACGAGCAGTACTTC. Residues: CASSREGPYEQYF. The full variable domain, completed using reference TRBV18 and TRBJ2-7, is NAGVMQNPRHLVRRRGQEARLRCSPMKGHSHVYWYRQLPEEGLKFMVYLQKENIIDESGMPKERFSAEFPKEGPSILRIQQVVRGDSAAYFCASSREGPYEQYFGPGTRLTVT.